This is a list of T cell receptor beta chains from one sample in a study of vaccination and CD4 T cells after COVID-19. TCRdb recomputed calls from the PCR reads with MiXCR, one row per CDR3 protein. The table lists 6,500 to 9,000 distinct CDR3 sequences, 40% to 60% of them singletons. No antigens are known for them. The sample comprised CD4+ T cells from blood, cultured in vitro. These TCRs come from a human donor in good health. Each CDR3 is given with its conserved first and last residue. Each record gives: J gene, clone size, V gene, CDR3 protein. Not all rows give a size; the values are once, few, many and, for expanded clones, a class.

j_call: TRBJ1-3
clone_size: few
v_call: TRBV6-1
cdr3_aa: CASRQGDSGNTIYF

j_call: TRBJ2-4
clone_size: -
v_call: TRBV20-1
cdr3_aa: CSAREAKNIQYF

j_call: TRBJ2-5
clone_size: -
v_call: TRBV15
cdr3_aa: CATSRDSRIVQETQYF

j_call: TRBJ1-6
clone_size: -
v_call: TRBV20-1
cdr3_aa: CSARAGGGNSPLHF

j_call: TRBJ1-2
clone_size: -
v_call: TRBV9
cdr3_aa: CASSVGGVGGYYGYTF

j_call: TRBJ1-2
clone_size: -
v_call: TRBV5-6
cdr3_aa: CASSLKGSYGYTF

j_call: TRBJ1-5
clone_size: -
v_call: TRBV18
cdr3_aa: CASSPGQSLNQPQHF

j_call: TRBJ2-3
clone_size: -
v_call: TRBV20-1
cdr3_aa: CSATPVAALYSTDTQYF

j_call: TRBJ1-1
clone_size: -
v_call: TRBV7-9
cdr3_aa: CASSPTGMGTEAFF

j_call: TRBJ2-2
clone_size: -
v_call: TRBV19
cdr3_aa: CASRDRAVTGELFF

j_call: TRBJ1-3
clone_size: few
v_call: TRBV29-1
cdr3_aa: CSARRREASGNTIYF

j_call: TRBJ1-5
clone_size: -
v_call: TRBV27
cdr3_aa: CASSLQGGLWMGNQPQHF

j_call: TRBJ1-2
clone_size: -
v_call: TRBV10-3
cdr3_aa: CASSRDRGDNYGYTF

j_call: TRBJ2-7
clone_size: -
v_call: TRBV7-6
cdr3_aa: CASSLDRAGTRAYEQYF

j_call: TRBJ1-6
clone_size: -
v_call: TRBV9
cdr3_aa: CASSPEGVYNSPLHF

j_call: TRBJ2-7
clone_size: -
v_call: TRBV27
cdr3_aa: CASSRSGTGWYEQYF

j_call: TRBJ2-7
clone_size: once
v_call: TRBV10-1
cdr3_aa: CARVPGHACEQYF

j_call: TRBJ2-5
clone_size: -
v_call: TRBV27
cdr3_aa: CASSLTGGETQYF

j_call: TRBJ1-1
clone_size: -
v_call: TRBV6-1
cdr3_aa: CASSRRGTRVSVTEAFF

j_call: TRBJ1-2
clone_size: few
v_call: TRBV11-2
cdr3_aa: CASSPSTGAGYGYTF

j_call: TRBJ2-5
clone_size: -
v_call: TRBV7-9
cdr3_aa: CASSSGQLQETQYF

j_call: TRBJ2-2
clone_size: -
v_call: TRBV7-9
cdr3_aa: CASSLGLATTGELFF

j_call: TRBJ2-1
clone_size: -
v_call: TRBV15
cdr3_aa: CATSSGPYNEQFF

j_call: TRBJ1-3
clone_size: once
v_call: TRBV6-2/TRBV6-3
cdr3_aa: CASSYSVNTIYF

j_call: TRBJ2-7
clone_size: -
v_call: TRBV30
cdr3_aa: CAWTRPFKQQYF

j_call: TRBJ1-1
clone_size: -
v_call: TRBV5-4
cdr3_aa: CASSLDGGIRGAFF

j_call: TRBJ2-3
clone_size: -
v_call: TRBV7-9
cdr3_aa: CASSPFGNTDTQYF

j_call: TRBJ2-5
clone_size: few
v_call: TRBV6-2/TRBV6-3
cdr3_aa: CASSYSPDRGETQYF

j_call: TRBJ2-5
clone_size: -
v_call: TRBV28
cdr3_aa: CASRSGASRETQYF

j_call: TRBJ2-2
clone_size: few
v_call: TRBV7-2
cdr3_aa: CASSPSSTSTGELFF

j_call: TRBJ1-1
clone_size: -
v_call: TRBV28
cdr3_aa: CASSLDYRAPNTEAFF